These 3 T cell receptor beta chains were sequenced from one sample in a study of blood T cells in healthy people across ages. Next came a second PCR, run for about 7 to 12 cycles, which used a sample-barcoded 5' primer along with a J-beta primer mix. TCRdb reanalysed the 5' RACE reads using MiXCR and keeps one entry per CDR3 protein. This sample has 1.5 million to 1.9 million distinct CDR3 sequences, with 35% to 45% found just once. Sequencing was done on a sample of blood. These receptors all stem from a woman between 18 and 30 years old in good health.

The V call is TRBV28, the J call TRBJ2-1, with TRBD1 matching 9 bases. The CDR3 runs 13 residues. The germline V gene encodes CDR1 MDHEN and CDR2 SYDVKM. With 6 bases clipped from V and 7 bases from J, the junction kept 4 bases outside the gene matches. CDR3 in DNA: TGTGCCAGCAGCGTACAGGGGGCGAATGAGCAGTTCTTC. Translating it yields CASSVQGANEQFF.

In the case of this clonotype: At one end the junction does not follow the germline gene, possibly because of a read error. This sequence joins TRBV7-2 and TRBJ1-4; weak D call: TRBD1 (5 bases). There are 13 residues in the CDR3. Germline lookup yields CDR1 SGHTA and CDR2 FQGNSA. CDR3 region: CASSVAAGEKLFF. The CDR3 DNA reads TGTGCCAGCAGCGTAGCGGCAGGGGAAAAACTGTTTTTT.

The chain joins TRBV7-2 to TRBJ1-2; D gene unclear. V lost 2 bases, J lost 8 bases, and 9 bases lay in between. CDR1 and CDR2 from the germline V gene are SGHTA and FQGNSA. This CDR3 has 12 residues. CDR3 in DNA: TGTGCCAGCAGCTTAAAAGGGCGCGGCTACACCTTC. The encoded protein is CASSLKGRGYTF.